These 5 T cell receptor beta chains were all obtained from the same sample, sequenced in a study of blood T cell repertoires in COVID-19. The assay was immunoSEQ multiplex PCR, and TCRdb's table has in-frame clones only and misses some. The repertoire consists of a few hundred thousand clones, with around 83% occurring once and the leading ten covering over 4%. Material: peripheral blood. The origin of the receptors is a woman in her 70s with COVID-19, enrolled during active disease.

V gene TRBV5-1 combines with J gene TRBJ1-1; D is undetermined. V was shortened by 3 bases and J by 1 base, with 10 bases between the two germline ends. Germline CDR1 reads SGHRS; CDR2 reads YFSETQ. The CDR3 spans 14 residues. CDR3 in amino acids: CASSSISENTEAFF. CDR3 in DNA: TGCGCCAGCAGCTCGATCTCAGAGAACACTGAAGCTTTCTTT. Variable domain in full (rest from reference TRBV5-1 and TRBJ1-1): KAGVTQTPRYLIKTRGQQVTLSCSPISGHRSVSWYQQTPGQGLQFLFEYFSETQRNKGNFPGRFSGRQFSNSRSEMNVSTLELGDSALYLCASSSISENTEAFFGQGTRLTVV.

The genes are TRBV7-9 and TRBJ2-1; TRBD2 matches 14 bases. CDR3 length equals 16 residues. Trimming removed 2 bases from V and 9 bases from J; junction bases left unmatched: 6. Germline V CDR1 and CDR2: SEHNR, FQNEAQ (reference sequence). The DNA of the CDR3 is TGTGCCAGCAGCTTACCGACGGGACTAGCGGGAGCTGAGCAGTTCTTC. It encodes CASSLPTGLAGAEQFF.

The sample holds many counts of this clone. This chain uses TRBV3-1 (or the pseudogene TRBV3-2) with TRBJ1-2; no clear D gene. V lost 3 bases to trimming and J lost 4 bases, with 15 bases between them. The length of the CDR3 is 15 residues. Germline-derived CDR1 and CDR2 are LGHDT and YNNKEL (reference sequence). The CDR3 sequence: CASSHKGRSAYGYTF. In DNA form, the CDR3 reads TGTGCCAGCAGCCACAAAGGGAGGAGTGCCTATGGCTACACCTTC.

This chain links TRBV28 with TRBJ2-4; no definite D call. CDR3 length: 13 residues. Trimming cost V 3 bases and J 2 bases, with 5 bases left between them. Germline V CDR1 and CDR2: MDHEN, SYDVKM. CDR3 coding DNA: TGTGCCAGCAGTTTCCGTCCCAAAAACATTCAGTACTTC. This sequence encodes CASSFRPKNIQYF.

The V and J genes are TRBV11-2 and TRBJ2-7, with a weak D call TRBD2 (6 bases). This CDR3 has 15 amino acids. CDR1 and CDR2 (germline): SGHAT, FQNNGV. V was shortened by 6 bases and J by 3 bases, with 18 bases between the two germline ends. The CDR3 DNA follows: TGTGCCAGCAGTCTATGGGTCGGGGGAGTCTACGAGCAGTACTTC. Translated: CASSLWVGGVYEQYF.